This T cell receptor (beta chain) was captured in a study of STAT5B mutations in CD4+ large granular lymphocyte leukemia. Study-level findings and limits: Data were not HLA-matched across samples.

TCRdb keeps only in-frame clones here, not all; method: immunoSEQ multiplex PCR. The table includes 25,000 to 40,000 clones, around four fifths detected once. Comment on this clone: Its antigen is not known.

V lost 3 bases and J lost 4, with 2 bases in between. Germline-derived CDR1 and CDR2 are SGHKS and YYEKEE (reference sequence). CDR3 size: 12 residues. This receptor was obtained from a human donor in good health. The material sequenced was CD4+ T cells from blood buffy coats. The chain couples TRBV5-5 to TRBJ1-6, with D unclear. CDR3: CASSYYNSPLHF. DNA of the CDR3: TGTGCCAGCAGCTATTATAATTCACCCCTCCACTTT.